A single sample is the source of the 6 T cell receptor beta chains below, sequenced in a study of blood T cell repertoires in COVID-19. Some clones are missing from TCRdb's copy, which holds only in-frame ones; the method was immunoSEQ multiplex PCR. There are about 280,000 clones in the sample; roughly 90% occur only once, and approximately 8.8% lies in the top ten. The sequenced material came from peripheral blood. The source of these receptors is a man aged 18 to 29 with active or convalescent COVID-19.

This sequence joins TRBV5-1 and TRBJ2-3; D may be TRBD2 (6 bases). Deletions cut 0 bases from V and 0 bases from J, with 11 bases between. This CDR3 has 16 residues. Per germline, CDR1 SGHRS and CDR2 YFSETQ. CDR3 protein: CASSLARLGSTDTQYF. CDR3 sequence (DNA): TGCGCCAGCAGCTTGGCGAGACTAGGGAGCACAGATACGCAGTATTTT.

This chain uses TRBV27 with TRBJ1-6; D unresolved. The CDR3 totals 13 residues. CDR1 and CDR2 from the germline V gene are MNHEY and SMNVEV (reference sequence). V lost 0 bases to trimming and J lost 10 bases, with 7 bases between them. CDR3 DNA sequence: TGTGCCAGCAGTTTATCGTTCGAGTCACCCCTCCACTTT. Protein: CASSLSFESPLHF.

The chain joins TRBV5-1 to TRBJ2-7; TRBD1 aligns across 7 bases. Germline V gene sequence: CDR1 SGHRS, CDR2 YFSETQ. V lost 0 bases to trimming and J lost 5 bases; unmatched junction nucleotides: 5. This CDR3 contains 14 residues. CDR3 coding DNA: TGCGCCAGCAGCTTGGAAGGGGGCGGCCACGAGCAGTACTTC. This encodes CASSLEGGGHEQYF.

V usage is TRBV25-1 and J usage is TRBJ2-1; perhaps TRBD2 as D (6 bases). V was pared by 4 bases and J by 9 bases, with 19 bases between. The germline gives CDR1 MGHDK, CDR2 SYGVNS. The CDR3 totals 15 residues. The CDR3: CASSALRVGGGEQFF. CDR3 DNA: TGTGCCAGCAGTGCGTTGAGGGTGGGGGGTGGTGAGCAGTTCTTC.

The chain couples TRBV27 to TRBJ2-7; D may be TRBD1 (7 bases). This CDR3 contains 18 residues. From germline, CDR1 is MNHEY and CDR2 SMNVEV (reference sequence). The ends were cut back, 5 bases at V and 2 bases at J, with 25 bases in the middle. CDR3 coding DNA: TGTGCCAGCAGTCCAGGGCGCGGTCCGGCAGGGGGGACCTACGAGCAGTACTTC. This encodes CASSPGRGPAGGTYEQYF.

The J gene is TRBJ1-6, the V gene TRBV27, with D perhaps TRBD1 (6 bases). There are 14 residues in the CDR3. Between the trimmed V and J ends, which lost 2 bases and 9 bases, there was a span of 11 bases. CDR1 MNHEY and CDR2 SMNVEV come from the germline V gene (reference sequence). This chain's CDR3 is CASSLRGTSSPLHF. The CDR3 DNA sequence: TGTGCCAGCAGTTTAAGGGGGACTAGTTCACCCCTCCACTTT.